One and the same sample provided the 29 T cell receptor beta chains below, sequenced in a study of PD-1 blockade in classical Hodgkin lymphoma. Sequenced by immunoSEQ multiplex PCR; TCRdb stores in-frame clones only, minus some. The repertoire includes approximately 25,000 clones, roughly 89% of them detected once, and 0.5% to 0.6% sits in the top ten. Time point given: newly diagnosed, previously untreated cHL patient sample. Thawed PBMCs underwent magnetic negative selection to yield purified CD4+ T cells. The sequenced sample consisted of CD4+ T cells from blood. These receptors were collected from a human donor with classical Hodgkin lymphoma.

The chain combines TRBV5-4 with TRBJ2-1; no reliable D call. The CDR3 runs to 14 residues. Germline CDR1 SGHNT, CDR2 YYREEE (reference sequence). Trimming left V 5 bases short and J 0 bases short, with 9 bases between. The CDR3 sequence is CASRDPRSYNEQFF. CDR3 nucleotides: TGTGCCAGCAGGGACCCTCGCTCCTACAATGAGCAGTTCTTC.

The chain is built from TRBV20-1 and TRBJ2-3; D gene ambiguous. The V gene lost 5 bases and the J gene lost 1 base, with 4 bases spanning the gap. CDR3 length: 11 amino acids. Germline V gene lookup returns CDR1 DFQATT and CDR2 SNEGSKA (reference sequence). CDR3 region: CSAGGTDTQYF. For the CDR3, the DNA is TGCAGTGCTGGGGGCACAGATACGCAGTATTTT.

J is TRBJ2-7 and V is TRBV5-5; possibly TRBD1 or TRBD2 for D (5 bases each). The V gene lost 4 bases and the J gene lost 1 base, with 15 bases spanning the gap. CDR1 and CDR2 (germline): SGHKS, YYEKEE (reference sequence). CDR3 length: 15 amino acids. CDR3 DNA: TGTGCCAGCAGCGTGGGACCGCGGCGTTCCTACGAGCAGTACTTC. Its protein product is CASSVGPRRSYEQYF.

This chain uses TRBV5-4 with TRBJ1-4; D remains unclear. The CDR3 loop spans 19 amino acids. V was trimmed by 4 bases and J by 8 bases, leaving 30 bases between them. Looked up from germline, CDR1 is SGHNT and CDR2 is YYREEE (reference sequence). CDR3 DNA: TGTGCCAGCAGCCCGGGCGGTCCCAACGGACCGGAAGGGAGGGAAAAACTGTTTTTT. Amino acids: CASSPGGPNGPEGREKLFF.

This rearrangement joins TRBV6-6 to TRBJ1-2; tentatively, D is TRBD1 (6 bases). This CDR3 has 16 residues. Per the germline V gene, CDR1 is MNHNY and CDR2 is SVGAGI (reference sequence). The ends were cut back, 2 bases at V and 8 bases at J, with 21 bases in the middle. The CDR3 DNA reads as TGTGCCAGCAGTTACGGCGGACTGCAGGGGTTTGGCGGCTACACCTTC. Translation gives CASSYGGLQGFGGYTF.

This rearrangement joins TRBV4-1 to TRBJ2-5; D might be TRBD2 (7 bases). Germline loops: CDR1 MGHRA, CDR2 YSYEKL. Deletions cut 1 base from V and 5 bases from J, with 17 bases between. CDR3 size: 16 residues. The CDR3 loop is CASSQGGWGGLETQYF. CDR3 in DNA: TGCGCCAGCAGCCAAGGAGGGTGGGGGGGCTTGGAGACCCAGTACTTC.

The rearrangement joins TRBV2 to TRBJ1-2; 8 bases agree with TRBD1. The CDR3 loop spans 15 amino acids. V gave up 4 bases and J gave up 1 base; unmatched junction bases: 5. Per germline, CDR1 SNHLY and CDR2 FYNNEI. CDR3 in amino acids: CASSVTGGDNYGYTF. In nucleotides, the CDR3 is TGTGCCAGCAGTGTTACAGGGGGTGATAACTATGGCTACACCTTC.

This chain uses TRBV11-3 with TRBJ2-1; D gene uncertain. CDR3 size: 13 residues. Germline CDR1 is SGHNT and CDR2 is YENEEA. V lost 5 bases and J lost 7, with 12 bases in between. DNA of the CDR3: TGTGCCAGCAGCGAAAACGATGGGAATGAGCAGTTCTTC. It specifies CASSENDGNEQFF.

V is TRBV27 and J is TRBJ2-2; 8 bases line up with TRBD1. The CDR3 is 15 residues long. V was clipped by 2 bases and J by 3 bases; unmatched bases: 2. The germline CDR1 and CDR2 sequences are MNHEY and SMNVEV (reference sequence). CDR3 sequence: CASSLTGGYTGELFF. CDR3 DNA sequence: TGTGCCAGCAGTTTAACAGGGGGGTACACCGGGGAGCTGTTTTTT.

The chain carries TRBV7-6 and TRBJ1-1; the match to TRBD1 covers 7 bases. The CDR3 spans 14 residues. Trimming at V came to 3 bases and at J to 3 bases, leaving 4 bases not matched to a gene. Germline V lookup: CDR1 SGHVS, CDR2 FNYEAQ. In DNA, the CDR3 is TGTGCCAGCAGCTTCGGCAGGGGGGACACTGAAGCTTTCTTT. It translates to CASSFGRGDTEAFF.

This clone was detected only once. V is TRBV28 and J is TRBJ1-2, with 8 bases aligning to TRBD1. The germline gives CDR1 MDHEN, CDR2 SYDVKM. The J segment lost 7 bases and the V segment lost 2 bases, leaving 9 bases of the junction unmatched. CDR3 length: 15 residues. In DNA form, the CDR3 reads TGTGCCAGCAGTTTACGTCCAGGGGGCTCTTTTGGCTACACCTTC. Protein: CASSLRPGGSFGYTF.

The gene calls are TRBV7-2 and TRBJ2-3, with D possibly being TRBD1 (6 bases). The CDR3 has 16 amino acids. Germline V lookup: CDR1 SGHTA, CDR2 FQGNSA. Trimming left V 1 base short and J 1 base short, with 12 bases between. CDR3 sequence reads: CASSLGRGPGTDTQYF. As DNA, the CDR3 is TGTGCCAGCAGCTTAGGCAGGGGTCCGGGCACAGATACGCAGTATTTT.

This clone was observed a single time. The genes are TRBV18 and TRBJ1-2; D uncertain. V was cut by 2 bases and J by 6 bases, with 16 bases left in between. Germline V gene lookup returns CDR1 KGHSH and CDR2 LQKENI. The CDR3 extends over 15 amino acids. CDR3 nucleotides: TGTGCCAGCTCACCATGGTATACAGAGAGTAATGGCTACACCTTC. This sequence encodes CASSPWYTESNGYTF.

The V and J genes are TRBV5-1 and TRBJ2-5; D gene ambiguous. Germline assignment: CDR1 SGHRS and CDR2 YFSETQ. This CDR3 has 11 amino acids. The V gene lost 4 bases and the J gene lost 1 base, with 2 bases spanning the gap. The CDR3 bases are TGCGCCAGCAGCGGCCAAGAGACCCAGTACTTC. This gives the protein CASSGQETQYF. The full variable domain, completed using reference TRBV5-1 and TRBJ2-5, is KAGVTQTPRYLIKTRGQQVTLSCSPISGHRSVSWYQQTPGQGLQFLFEYFSETQRNKGNFPGRFSGRQFSNSRSEMNVSTLELGDSALYLCASSGQETQYFGPGTRLLVL.

The chain joins TRBV10-3 to TRBJ2-4, with no clear D. CDR1 is ENHRY and CDR2 is SYGVKD in the germline V gene. V was shortened by 3 bases and J by 7 bases, with 13 bases between the two germline ends. This CDR3 comprises 14 residues. CDR3 sequence (DNA): TGTGCCATCAGTGACCTCAGCCATGGGAACATTCAGTACTTC. This sequence encodes CAISDLSHGNIQYF.

The chain employs TRBV11-2 and TRBJ2-3, with D possibly matching TRBD2 (5 bases). Germline V gene lookup returns CDR1 SGHAT and CDR2 FQNNGV. The CDR3 has 14 residues. The V gene lost 2 bases and the J gene lost 5 bases, with 11 bases spanning the gap. As DNA, the CDR3 is TGTGCCAGCAGCTTATTTCCGGGGATAGATACGCAGTATTTT. Its translation is CASSLFPGIDTQYF.

The V and J genes are TRBV19 and TRBJ2-3, with 10 positions matching TRBD1. The CDR3 spans 13 residues. Trimming removed 9 bases from V and 4 bases from J; junction bases left unmatched: 4. Germline lookup yields CDR1 LNHDA and CDR2 SQIVND (reference sequence). In DNA form, the CDR3 reads TGTGCCAGCCAGACAGGGGGCTCAGATACGCAGTATTTT. Its protein product is CASQTGGSDTQYF. The complete variable domain, with remaining parts taken from reference TRBV19 and TRBJ2-3, reads DGGITQSPKYLFRKEGQNVTLSCEQNLNHDAMYWYRQDPGQGLRLIYYSQIVNDFQKGDIAEGYSVSREKKESFPLTVTSAQKNPTAFYLCASQTGGSDTQYFGPGTRLTVL.

This chain joins TRBV6-5 and TRBJ1-2, with unresolved D. CDR1 is MNHEY, CDR2 SVGAGI, per germline. The V and J ends lost 2 bases and 1 base respectively, with 5 bases between them. CDR3 length: 13 amino acids. CDR3 nucleotides: TGTGCCAGCAGTTACGGGGATAACTATGGCTACACCTTC. Translating gives CASSYGDNYGYTF.

V gene TRBV6-1 combines with J gene TRBJ2-1; unclear D gene. The CDR3 covers 11 residues. V shed 8 bases and J shed 3 bases, with 5 bases lying between them. CDR1 and CDR2 from the germline V gene are MNHNS and SASEGT. The CDR3 nucleotides read TGTGCCAGCCCAGACTACAATGAGCAGTTCTTC. Its translation is CASPDYNEQFF.

The rearrangement uses TRBV4-3 and TRBJ1-5; D remains unclear. CDR3 size: 13 residues. Trimming pared 4 bases from V and 6 bases from J, leaving 10 bases between. The germline V gene encodes CDR1 LGHNA and CDR2 YSLEER. CDR3 DNA: TGCGCCAGCAGCCGGGCATTAGGTCAGCCCCAGCATTTT. As protein: CASSRALGQPQHF.

The chain couples TRBV28 to TRBJ1-1; perhaps TRBD1 as D (6 bases). This CDR3 is 14 amino acids long. V lost 6 bases, J lost 1 base, and 12 bases lay in between. Germline values: CDR1 MDHEN, CDR2 SYDVKM. For the CDR3, the DNA is TGTGCCAGCAGATCGGGACACCAGAACACTGAAGCTTTCTTT. It encodes CASRSGHQNTEAFF.

The chain employs TRBV5-1 and TRBJ2-7; D gene unclear. Germline lookup yields CDR1 SGHRS and CDR2 YFSETQ. V lost 2 bases and J 6 bases, leaving 18 bases between the germline ends. The CDR3 consists of 15 residues. CDR3 sequence: CASSLDYRFMGEQYF. The DNA for the CDR3 is TGCGCCAGCAGCTTAGATTATCGATTTATGGGCGAGCAGTACTTC.

The chain combines TRBV10-3 with TRBJ2-3; TRBD1 agrees at 8 bases. The CDR3 totals 15 residues. V was clipped by 7 bases and J by 3 bases; unmatched bases: 9. The germline gives CDR1 ENHRY, CDR2 SYGVKD. The DNA of the CDR3 is TGTGCCATCACCAAAACAGGGGGTGGGACAGATACGCAGTATTTT. As protein: CAITKTGGGTDTQYF.

This clone occurred a few times. V gene TRBV10-2 combines with J gene TRBJ1-1; TRBD1 matches at 8 bases. The CDR3 is 12 residues long. The trim removed 7 bases at V and 4 bases at J, leaving 2 bases unmatched. Looked up from germline, CDR1 is WSHSY and CDR2 is SAAADI. The CDR3 reads CASNRGFTEAFF. CDR3 bases: TGCGCCAGCAACAGGGGGTTCACTGAAGCTTTCTTT.

The DNA of the CDR3 is TGTGCCACCTCAGGGGGGCACAACTATGGCTACACCTTC. Its translation is CATSGGHNYGYTF. The rearrangement uses TRBV15 and TRBJ1-2, with TRBD1 matching 7 bases. Germline V CDR1 and CDR2: LNHNV, YYDKDF (reference sequence). This CDR3 comprises 13 residues. The J segment lost 2 bases and the V segment lost 8 bases, leaving 5 bases of the junction unmatched.

The chain uses TRBV6-1 and TRBJ1-1, with 10 positions matching TRBD1. V lost 3 bases to trimming and J lost 1 base; unmatched junction nucleotides: 5. There are 16 residues in the CDR3. The germline V gene has CDR1 MNHNS and CDR2 SASEGT. The CDR3 region is CASSEGQGMGNTEAFF. CDR3 nucleotide sequence: TGTGCCAGCAGTGAGGGACAGGGGATGGGGAACACTGAAGCTTTCTTT.

This clone was detected once. V and J are TRBV20-1 and TRBJ2-1; no definite D call. CDR1 is DFQATT, CDR2 SNEGSKA, per germline (reference sequence). There are 11 residues in the CDR3. Trimming shortened V by 6 bases and J by 7 bases, and 10 bases separated the two germline ends. The CDR3 DNA follows: TGCAGTGCACGTGGATGGAATGAGCAGTTCTTC. It specifies CSARGWNEQFF.

The chain combines TRBV14 with TRBJ2-1; TRBD1 matches 8 bases. In germline, CDR1 is SGHDN, CDR2 FVKESK. V lost 5 bases and J lost 7; bases outside the gene matches: 10. This CDR3 comprises 15 residues. This CDR3 reads CASSTRTGKWNEQFF. In nucleotides, the CDR3 is TGTGCCAGCAGCACCCGGACAGGGAAGTGGAATGAGCAGTTCTTC. Full variable domain (rest looked up from reference TRBV14 and TRBJ2-1): EAGVTQFPSHSVIEKGQTVTLRCDPISGHDNLYWYRRVMGKEIKFLLHFVKESKQDESGMPNNRFLAERTGGTYSTLKVQPAELEDSGVYFCASSTRTGKWNEQFFGPGTRLTVL.

V is TRBV7-9 and J is TRBJ2-2; possibly TRBD2 for D (6 bases). Germline V gene lookup returns CDR1 SEHNR and CDR2 FQNEAQ (reference sequence). V was clipped by 1 base and J by 4 bases, with 13 bases between them. The CDR3 spans 16 residues. The CDR3 loop reads CASSLDGGASTGELFF. The CDR3 coding sequence is TGTGCCAGCAGCTTAGATGGCGGGGCGAGCACCGGGGAGCTGTTTTTT. The full variable domain, in which reference TRBV7-9 and TRBJ2-2 provide the parts outside the CDR3, is DTGVSQNPRHKITKRGQNVTFRCDPISEHNRLYWYRQTLGQGPEFLTYFQNEAQLEKSRLLSDRFSAERPKGSFSTLEIQRTEQGDSAMYLCASSLDGGASTGELFFGEGSRLTVL.